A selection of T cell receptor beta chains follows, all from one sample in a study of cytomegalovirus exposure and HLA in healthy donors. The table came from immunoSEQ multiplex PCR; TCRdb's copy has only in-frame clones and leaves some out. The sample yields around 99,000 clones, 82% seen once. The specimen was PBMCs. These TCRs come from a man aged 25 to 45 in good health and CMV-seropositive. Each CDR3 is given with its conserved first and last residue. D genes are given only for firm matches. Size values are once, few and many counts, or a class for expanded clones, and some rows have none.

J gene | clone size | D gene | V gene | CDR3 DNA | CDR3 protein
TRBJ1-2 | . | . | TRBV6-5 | TGTGCCAGCAGTTACTCGATAGCTATGAGGGGCTACACCTTC | CASSYSIAMRGYTF
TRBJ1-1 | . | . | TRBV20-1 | TGTGCTTGTGGGGCCACTGAAGCTTTCTTT | CACGATEAFF
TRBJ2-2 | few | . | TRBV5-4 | TGTGCCAGCAGATACCCATCAGGGTCCGGGGAGCTGTTTTTT | CASRYPSGSGELFF
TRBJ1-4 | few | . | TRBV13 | TGTGCCAGCAGACAAATCGGGTACCGATTTCCAACTAATGAAAAACTGTTTTTT | CASRQIGYRFPTNEKLFF
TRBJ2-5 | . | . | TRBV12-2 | TGTGCAAGTCGCTTATGGTCCCCAGGCCCCGCACCCCAAGAGACCCAGTACTTC | CASRLWSPGPAPQETQYF
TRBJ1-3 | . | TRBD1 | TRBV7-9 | TGTTCCAGCAGCCCGCTGGGACAGGGAAAGGGAAACACCATATATTTT | CSSSPLGQGKGNTIYF
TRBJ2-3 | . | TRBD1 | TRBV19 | TGTGCCAGTAGTATTCAGGGGGGCACAGATACGCAGTATTTT | CASSIQGGTDTQYF
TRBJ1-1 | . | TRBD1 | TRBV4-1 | TGCGCCAGCAGCTACAAAGGACAGGGGAACACTGAAGCTTTCTTT | CASSYKGQGNTEAFF
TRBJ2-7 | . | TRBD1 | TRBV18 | TGTGCCAGCTCACCATCTGGGCAGGGGGCCTTCTTAAGCTCCTACGAGCAGTACTTC | CASSPSGQGAFLSSYEQYF
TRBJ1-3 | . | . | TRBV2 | TGTGCCAGCAGGGCTGTGGCAGCTGGAAACACCATATATTTT | CASRAVAAGNTIYF
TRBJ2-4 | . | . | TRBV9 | TGTGCCAGCAGCGCAAATAGGGGGGGCCACGCCAAAAACAGTCAGTACTTC | CASSANRGGHAKNSQYF
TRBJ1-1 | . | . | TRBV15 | TGTGCCACCAGCAGGGACAATTGGGCTGAAGCTTTCTTT | CATSRDNWAEAFF
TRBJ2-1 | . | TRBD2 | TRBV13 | TGTGCCAGCAGCTTCCGCACTAGCGGGGGGGCTATTGATGAGCAGTTCTTC | CASSFRTSGGAIDEQFF
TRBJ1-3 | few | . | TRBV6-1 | TGTGCCGTACAGCCCCGGACAGCCTCTGGAAACACCATATATTTT | CAVQPRTASGNTIYF
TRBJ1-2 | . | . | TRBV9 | TGTGCCAGCAGCACCCTCAGAACAGGGACCTATGGCTACACCTTC | CASSTLRTGTYGYTF
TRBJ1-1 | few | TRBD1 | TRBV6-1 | TGTGCCAGCAGTCCCCGGGACAGCCTGAACACTGAAGCTTTCTTT | CASSPRDSLNTEAFF
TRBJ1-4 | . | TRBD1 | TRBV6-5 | TGTGCCAGCAGTTACGGGACAGCGGGCGAAAAACTGTTTTTT | CASSYGTAGEKLFF
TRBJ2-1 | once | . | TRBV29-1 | TGCAGCGTTGATCGGCACCTAGGGGAGTTCTTC | CSVDRHLGEFF
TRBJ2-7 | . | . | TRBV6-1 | TGTGCCAGCAGTGTTTATGAGGGCTCCTACGAGCAGTACTTC | CASSVYEGSYEQYF
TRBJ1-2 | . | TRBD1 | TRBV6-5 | TGTGCCAGCAGTTACTCCGGGACAGGGAAGGCTGGCTACACCTTC | CASSYSGTGKAGYTF
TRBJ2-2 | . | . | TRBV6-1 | TGTGCCAGCAGTGAGGCCAGGGTGAACACCGGGGAGCTGTTTTTT | CASSEARVNTGELFF
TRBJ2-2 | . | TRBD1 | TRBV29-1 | TGCAGCGTTCCGCGACAGGGGTGGGCCGGGGAGCTGTTTTTT | CSVPRQGWAGELFF
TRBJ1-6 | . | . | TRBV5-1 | TGCGCCAGCAGCTTGTCTGGGATTGGAGCGGCGACCCTCCACTTT | CASSLSGIGAATLHF
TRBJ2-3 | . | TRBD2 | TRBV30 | TGTGCCTGGAGGGCGGCGGGGGGTGCAGATACGCAGTATTTT | CAWRAAGGADTQYF
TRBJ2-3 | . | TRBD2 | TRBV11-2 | TGTGCCAGCAGCTCTCTACTAGCGGAGACAGATACGCAGTATTTT | CASSSLLAETDTQYF
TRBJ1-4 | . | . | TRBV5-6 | TGTGCCAGCAGTAGGCAGGGGTACGGAGAAAAACTGTTTTTT | CASSRQGYGEKLFF
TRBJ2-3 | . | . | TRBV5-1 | TGCGCCAGCAGCTTGGACTTTGGTACGCAGTATTTT | CASSLDFGTQYF
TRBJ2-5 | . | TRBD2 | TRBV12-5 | TGTGCTAGTGGCCTAGCGGGGGGGGAGACCCAGTACTTC | CASGLAGGETQYF
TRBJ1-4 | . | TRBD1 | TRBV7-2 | TGTGCCAGCAGCCCGGGACAGGCTTTAAAACTGTTTTTT | CASSPGQALKLFF
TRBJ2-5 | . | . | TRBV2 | TGTGCCAGCAGTTACGGGTTGCAAGAGACCCAGTACTTC | CASSYGLQETQYF
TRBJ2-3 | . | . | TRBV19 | TGTGCCAGTAGTATGTGGCAGTCCAGGGATACGCAGTATTTT | CASSMWQSRDTQYF
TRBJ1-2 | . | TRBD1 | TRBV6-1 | TGTGCCAGCAGCTTCAACAGGGGGATGGGCACCTTC | CASSFNRGMGTF
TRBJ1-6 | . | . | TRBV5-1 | TGCGCCAGCAGTACTTACTTGAGCTCCTATAATTCACCCCTCCACTTT | CASSTYLSSYNSPLHF
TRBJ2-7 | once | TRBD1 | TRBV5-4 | TGTGCCAGCAGCGCCGGGATAACGACAGGGGCCTACGAGCAGTACTTC | CASSAGITTGAYEQYF
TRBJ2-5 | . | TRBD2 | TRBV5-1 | TGCGCCAGCAGCTCGGGAGGAAGTCAAGAGACCCAGTACTTC | CASSSGGSQETQYF
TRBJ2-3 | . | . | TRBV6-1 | TGTGCCGGAGCGGTAGCGGGCACAGATACGCAGTATTTT | CAGAVAGTDTQYF
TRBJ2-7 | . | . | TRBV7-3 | TGTGCCAGCAGCTTAAGGGACACGGGCTACGAGCAGTACTTC | CASSLRDTGYEQYF
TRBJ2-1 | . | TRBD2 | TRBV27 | TGTGCCAGCAGTTTTGGGCGCGGGGGATTCAATGAGCAGTTCTTC | CASSFGRGGFNEQFF
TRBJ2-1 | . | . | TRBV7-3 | TGTGCCAGCAGCTTAACAGGGGGTGGCTACAATGAGCAGTTCTTC | CASSLTGGGYNEQFF
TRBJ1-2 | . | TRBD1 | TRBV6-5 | TGTGCCAGACGGGGACAGGGGCCTCTCTATGGCTACACCTTC | CARRGQGPLYGYTF
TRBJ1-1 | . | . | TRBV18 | TGTGCCAGCTCACCGAGGAGAAATGAAGCTTTCTTT | CASSPRRNEAFF
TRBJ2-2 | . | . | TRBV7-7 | TGTGCCAGCAGCTCCCGGGCGAACACCGGGGAGCTGTTTTTT | CASSSRANTGELFF
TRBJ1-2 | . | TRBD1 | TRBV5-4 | TGTGCCAGCAGCTTGGCCGGGACAGAGTATGGCTACACCTTC | CASSLAGTEYGYTF
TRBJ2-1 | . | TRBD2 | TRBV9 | TGTGCCAGCAGCGTAGAAACGGGGGGTTACAATGAGCAGTTCTTC | CASSVETGGYNEQFF
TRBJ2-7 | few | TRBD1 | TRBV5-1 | TGCGCCAGCAGCCCGGGGACAGGGGGCGGACTCGAGCAGTACTTC | CASSPGTGGGLEQYF
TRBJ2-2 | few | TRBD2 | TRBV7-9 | TGTTCCAGCAGCCTCGGGGGGATGGAGCTGTTTTTT | CSSSLGGMELFF
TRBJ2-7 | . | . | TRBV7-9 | TGTGCCAGCAGCGACCCGCAGGGGATTGACGAGCAGTACTTC | CASSDPQGIDEQYF
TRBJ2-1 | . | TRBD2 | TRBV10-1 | TGCGCCAGCAGCATAGCACTAGCGGGTCACTCCTACAATGAGCAGTTCTTC | CASSIALAGHSYNEQFF
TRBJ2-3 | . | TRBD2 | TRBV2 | TGTGCCAGCAACCTCGGTGGGGGGGCAGATACGCAGTATTTT | CASNLGGGADTQYF
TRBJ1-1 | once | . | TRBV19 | TGTGCCAGCTGGAGGCGAACTGAAGCTTTCTTT | CASWRRTEAFF
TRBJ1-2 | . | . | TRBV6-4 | TGTGCCAGCAGTGTTGACTACCGTGACCACTATGGCTACACCTTC | CASSVDYRDHYGYTF
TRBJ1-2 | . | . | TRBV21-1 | TGTGCCAGCAGTACGACAGGGGGCATTTACTATGGCTACACCTTC | CASSTTGGIYYGYTF
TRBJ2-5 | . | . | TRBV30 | TGTGCCTGTGCGTTAGCAGGGGCCCAAGAGACCCAGTACTTC | CACALAGAQETQYF
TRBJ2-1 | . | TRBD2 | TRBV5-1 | TGCGCCAGCAGCTCTACTAGCGGGGGTAGGGATGAGCAGTTCTTC | CASSSTSGGRDEQFF
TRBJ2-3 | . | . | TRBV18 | TGTGCCAGCTCACCAACTGCCTTGTCGAGGGATACGCAGTATTTT | CASSPTALSRDTQYF
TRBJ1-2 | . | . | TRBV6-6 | TGTGCCAGCAGTTACTCGCAGGGTTTCTATGGCTACACCTTC | CASSYSQGFYGYTF
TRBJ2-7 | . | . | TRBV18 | TGTGCCAGCTCACCAACGCGGGACAGCTCCTACGAGCAGTACTTC | CASSPTRDSSYEQYF